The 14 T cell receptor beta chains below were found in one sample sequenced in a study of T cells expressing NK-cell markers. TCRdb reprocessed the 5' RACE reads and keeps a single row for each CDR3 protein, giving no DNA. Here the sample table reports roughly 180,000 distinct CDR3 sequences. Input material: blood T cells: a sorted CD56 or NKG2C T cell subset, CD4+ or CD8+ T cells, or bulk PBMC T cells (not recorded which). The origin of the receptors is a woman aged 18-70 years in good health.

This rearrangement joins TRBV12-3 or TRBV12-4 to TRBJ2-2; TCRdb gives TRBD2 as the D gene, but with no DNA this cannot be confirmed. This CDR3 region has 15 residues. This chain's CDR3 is CASSFSLLNTGELFF.

This CDR3 is CASSTQGGEANEKLFF. The chain is built from TRBV5-1 and TRBJ1-4; the D gene TCRdb calls, TRBD1, cannot be checked with no DNA. CDR3 length equals 16 residues. Per germline, CDR1 SGHRS and CDR2 YFSETQ. The full variable domain, with the rest looked up from reference TRBV5-1 and TRBJ1-4, is KAGVTQTPRYLIKTRGQQVTLSCSPISGHRSVSWYQQTPGQGLQFLFEYFSETQRNKGNFPGRFSGRQFSNSRSEMNVSTLELGDSALYLCASSTQGGEANEKLFFGSGTQLSVL.

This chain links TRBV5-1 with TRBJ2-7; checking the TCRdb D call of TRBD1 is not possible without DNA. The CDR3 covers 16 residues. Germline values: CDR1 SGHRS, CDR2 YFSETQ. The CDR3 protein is CASSPRNLGQSYEQYF.

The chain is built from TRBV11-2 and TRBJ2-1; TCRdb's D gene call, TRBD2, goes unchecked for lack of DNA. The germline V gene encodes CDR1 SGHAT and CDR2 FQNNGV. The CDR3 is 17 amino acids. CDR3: CASSRTSGGVSYNEQFF.

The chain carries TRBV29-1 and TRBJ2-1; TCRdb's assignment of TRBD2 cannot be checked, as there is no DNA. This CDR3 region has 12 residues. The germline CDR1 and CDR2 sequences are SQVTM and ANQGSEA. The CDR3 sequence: CSVDVSRVEQFF.

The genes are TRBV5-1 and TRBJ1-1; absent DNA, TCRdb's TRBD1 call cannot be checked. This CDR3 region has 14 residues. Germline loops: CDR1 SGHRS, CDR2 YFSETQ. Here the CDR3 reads CASSSTGGGTEAFF.

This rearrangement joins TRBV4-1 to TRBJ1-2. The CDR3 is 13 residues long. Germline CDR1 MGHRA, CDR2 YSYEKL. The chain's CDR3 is CASSQQNSYGYTF.

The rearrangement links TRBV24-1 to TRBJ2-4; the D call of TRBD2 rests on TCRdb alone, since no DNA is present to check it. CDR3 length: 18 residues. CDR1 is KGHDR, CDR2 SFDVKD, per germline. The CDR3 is CATSDPSPPGLAKNIQYF.

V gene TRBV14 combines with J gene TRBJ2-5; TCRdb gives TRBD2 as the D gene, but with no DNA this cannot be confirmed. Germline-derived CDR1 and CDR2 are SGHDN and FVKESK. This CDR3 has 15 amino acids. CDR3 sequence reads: CASSQDWTRAETQYF.

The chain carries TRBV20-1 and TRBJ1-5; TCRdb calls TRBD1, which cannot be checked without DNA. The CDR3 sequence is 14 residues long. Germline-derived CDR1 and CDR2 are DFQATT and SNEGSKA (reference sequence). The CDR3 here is CSALRQGGGQPQHF.

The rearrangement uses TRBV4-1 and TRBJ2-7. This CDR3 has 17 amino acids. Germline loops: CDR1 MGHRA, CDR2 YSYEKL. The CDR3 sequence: CASSQVDRNSLGYEQYF.

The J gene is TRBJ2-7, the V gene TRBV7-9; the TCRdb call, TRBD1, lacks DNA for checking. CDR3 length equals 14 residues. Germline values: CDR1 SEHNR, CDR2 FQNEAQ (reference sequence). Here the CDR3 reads CASSQGQITYEQYF. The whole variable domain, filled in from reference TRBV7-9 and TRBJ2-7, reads DTGVSQNPRHKITKRGQNVTFRCDPISEHNRLYWYRQTLGQGPEFLTYFQNEAQLEKSRLLSDRFSAERPKGSFSTLEIQRTEQGDSAMYLCASSQGQITYEQYFGPGTRLTVT.

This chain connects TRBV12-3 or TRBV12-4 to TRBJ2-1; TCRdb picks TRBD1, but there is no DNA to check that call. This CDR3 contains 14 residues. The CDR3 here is CASSNWDPQIGQFF.

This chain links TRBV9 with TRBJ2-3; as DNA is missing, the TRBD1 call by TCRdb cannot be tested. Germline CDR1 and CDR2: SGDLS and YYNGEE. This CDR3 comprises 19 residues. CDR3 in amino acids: CASSTPGQGLTLRTDTQYF.